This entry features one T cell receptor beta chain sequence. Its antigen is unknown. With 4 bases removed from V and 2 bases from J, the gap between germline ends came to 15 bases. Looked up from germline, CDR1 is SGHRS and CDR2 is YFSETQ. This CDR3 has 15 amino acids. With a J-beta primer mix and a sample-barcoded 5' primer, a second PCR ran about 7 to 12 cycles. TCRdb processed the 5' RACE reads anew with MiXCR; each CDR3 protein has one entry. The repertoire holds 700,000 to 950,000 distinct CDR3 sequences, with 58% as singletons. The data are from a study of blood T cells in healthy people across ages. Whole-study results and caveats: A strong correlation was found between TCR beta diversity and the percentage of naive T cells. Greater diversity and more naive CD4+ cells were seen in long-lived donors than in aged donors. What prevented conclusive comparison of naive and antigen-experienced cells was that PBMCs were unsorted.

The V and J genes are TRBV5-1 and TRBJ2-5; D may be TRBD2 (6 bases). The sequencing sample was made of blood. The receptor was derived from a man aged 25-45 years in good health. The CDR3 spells CASSPGLATQETQYF. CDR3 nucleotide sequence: TGCGCCAGCAGCCCGGGGCTAGCGACGCAAGAGACCCAGTACTTC. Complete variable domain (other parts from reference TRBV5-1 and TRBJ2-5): KAGVTQTPRYLIKTRGQQVTLSCSPISGHRSVSWYQQTPGQGLQFLFEYFSETQRNKGNFPGRFSGRQFSNSRSEMNVSTLELGDSALYLCASSPGLATQETQYFGPGTRLLVL.